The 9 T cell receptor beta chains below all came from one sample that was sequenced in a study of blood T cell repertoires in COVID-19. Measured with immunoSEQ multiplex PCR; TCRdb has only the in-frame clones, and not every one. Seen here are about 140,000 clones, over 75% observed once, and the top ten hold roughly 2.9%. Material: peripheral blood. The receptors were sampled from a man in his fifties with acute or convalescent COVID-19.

As DNA, the CDR3 is TGTGCCAGCAGTTACGCTAGGGGCACTGAAGCTTTCTTT. Its protein is CASSYARGTEAFF. The chain employs TRBV6-5 and TRBJ1-1; D perhaps matches TRBD1 (5 bases). The length of the CDR3 is 13 residues. Germline-derived CDR1 and CDR2 are MNHEY and SVGAGI. Trimming stripped 2 bases from V and 4 bases from J, with 8 bases between.

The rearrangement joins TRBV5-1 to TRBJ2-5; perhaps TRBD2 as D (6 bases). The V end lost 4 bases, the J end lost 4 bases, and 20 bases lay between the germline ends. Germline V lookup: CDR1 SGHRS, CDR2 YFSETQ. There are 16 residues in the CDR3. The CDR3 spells CASSPTTGVTAETQYF. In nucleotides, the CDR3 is TGCGCCAGCAGCCCTACCACGGGAGTAACGGCAGAGACCCAGTACTTC. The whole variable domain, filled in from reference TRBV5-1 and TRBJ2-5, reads KAGVTQTPRYLIKTRGQQVTLSCSPISGHRSVSWYQQTPGQGLQFLFEYFSETQRNKGNFPGRFSGRQFSNSRSEMNVSTLELGDSALYLCASSPTTGVTAETQYFGPGTRLLVL.

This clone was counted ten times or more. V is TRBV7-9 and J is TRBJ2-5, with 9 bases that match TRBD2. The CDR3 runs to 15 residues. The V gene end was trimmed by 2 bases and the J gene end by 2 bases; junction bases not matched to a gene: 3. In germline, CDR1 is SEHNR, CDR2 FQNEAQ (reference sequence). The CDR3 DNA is TGTGCCAGCAGCTTACTTAGCGGGGGACAAGAGACCCAGTACTTC. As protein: CASSLLSGGQETQYF.

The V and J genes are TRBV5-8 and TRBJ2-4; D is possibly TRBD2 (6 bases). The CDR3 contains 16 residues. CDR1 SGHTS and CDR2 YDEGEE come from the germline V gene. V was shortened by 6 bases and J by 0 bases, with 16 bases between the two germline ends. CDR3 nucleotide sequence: TGTGCCAGCACCAAAGGAGGGCTGATAGCCAAAAACATTCAGTACTTC. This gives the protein CASTKGGLIAKNIQYF.

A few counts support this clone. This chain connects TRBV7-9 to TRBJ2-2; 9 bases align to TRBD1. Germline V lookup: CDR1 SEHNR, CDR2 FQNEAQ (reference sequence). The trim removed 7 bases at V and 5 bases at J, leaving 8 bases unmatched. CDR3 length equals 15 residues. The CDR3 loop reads CASKTGTGLTGELFF. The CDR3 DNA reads TGTGCCAGCAAAACCGGGACAGGGCTTACCGGGGAGCTGTTTTTT.

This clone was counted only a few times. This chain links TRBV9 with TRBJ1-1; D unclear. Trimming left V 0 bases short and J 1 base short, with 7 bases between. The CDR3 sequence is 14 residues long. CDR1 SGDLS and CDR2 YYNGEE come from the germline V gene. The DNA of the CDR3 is TGTGCCAGCAGCGTAGCGGTTAAGAACACTGAAGCTTTCTTT. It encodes CASSVAVKNTEAFF.

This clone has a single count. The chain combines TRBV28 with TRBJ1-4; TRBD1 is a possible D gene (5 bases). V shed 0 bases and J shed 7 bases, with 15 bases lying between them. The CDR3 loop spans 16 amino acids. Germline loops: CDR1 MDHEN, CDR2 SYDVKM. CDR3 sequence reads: CASSLWTARAGEKLFF. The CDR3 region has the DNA TGTGCCAGCAGTTTATGGACAGCGAGAGCGGGTGAAAAACTGTTTTTT.

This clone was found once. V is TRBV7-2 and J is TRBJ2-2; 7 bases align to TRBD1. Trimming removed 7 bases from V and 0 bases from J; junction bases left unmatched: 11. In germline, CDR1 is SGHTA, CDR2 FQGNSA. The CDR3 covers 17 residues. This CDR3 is CASKDLYRGSNTGELFF. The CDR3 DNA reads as TGTGCCAGCAAAGATTTATACAGGGGTTCGAACACCGGGGAGCTGTTTTTT.

CDR3 nucleotides: TGCGCCAGCAGTGATAGGGGGTTCACCGGGGAGCTGTTTTTT. It encodes CASSDRGFTGELFF. This chain joins TRBV10-2 and TRBJ2-2; tentative D call: TRBD1 (6 bases). This CDR3 is 14 amino acids long. The ends were cut back, 3 bases at V and 4 bases at J, with 9 bases in the middle. CDR1 and CDR2 from the germline V gene are WSHSY and SAAADI.